The next 10 T cell receptor beta chains were all read from a single sample in a study of identical twins. TCRdb re-derived calls from the 5' RACE reads in MiXCR, one entry per CDR3 protein. The sample lists around 670,000 distinct CDR3 sequences, roughly 6% occurring once. The specimen was naive T cells sorted from blood. These receptors were obtained from a man aged 18-30 years in good health.

This clonotype has at least ten counts. The CDR3 nucleotides are TGTGCCAGCAGCAAAACAGGGCCCCAAGAGACCCAGTACTTC. It specifies CASSKTGPQETQYF. The chain combines TRBV7-3 with TRBJ2-5; D might be TRBD1 (6 bases). The ends were cut back, 5 bases at V and 1 base at J, with 11 bases in the middle. Germline V lookup: CDR1 SGHTA, CDR2 FQGTGA. CDR3 size: 14 residues.

This clonotype was detected many times. This chain connects TRBV5-1 to TRBJ1-1; TRBD1 matches at 7 bases. V dropped 2 bases and J dropped 0; count of bases not matched to a gene: 13. Germline CDR1 is SGHRS and CDR2 is YFSETQ. The length of the CDR3 is 18 residues. CDR3 region: CASSLTSPGQIMNTEAFF. Here the CDR3 DNA reads TGCGCCAGCAGCTTAACGAGTCCGGGACAGATAATGAACACTGAAGCTTTCTTT. Looking up the rest from reference TRBV5-1 and TRBJ1-1 gives the full variable domain: KAGVTQTPRYLIKTRGQQVTLSCSPISGHRSVSWYQQTPGQGLQFLFEYFSETQRNKGNFPGRFSGRQFSNSRSEMNVSTLELGDSALYLCASSLTSPGQIMNTEAFFGQGTRLTVV.

Only a few counts were recorded for this clonotype. This chain connects TRBV5-1 to TRBJ2-3; D unresolved. The germline V gene encodes CDR1 SGHRS and CDR2 YFSETQ. V lost 3 bases, J lost 2 bases, and 16 bases lay in between. The CDR3 is made up of 16 amino acids. Here the CDR3 DNA reads TGCGCCAGCAGCTCCCCAAAAGGACCCGACACAGATACGCAGTATTTT. It is translated as CASSSPKGPDTDTQYF.

The rearrangement uses TRBV2 and TRBJ2-7, with a weak D call TRBD2 (6 bases). The CDR3 length is 12 residues. Germline CDR1 SNHLY, CDR2 FYNNEI. V lost 4 bases, J lost 4 bases, and 8 bases lay in between. The CDR3 nucleotides read TGTGCCAGCAGTGCGGAGGGATACGAGCAGTACGTC. Translated, it gives CASSAEGYEQYV.

This clonotype showed up many times. This chain uses TRBV6-2 or TRBV6-3 with TRBJ2-2, with 10 bases fitting TRBD2. V shed 7 bases, J shed 0 bases, and the junction held 5 bases outside the gene matches. CDR1 and CDR2 from the germline V gene are MNHEY and SVGEGT. This CDR3 is built from 16 residues. CDR3 region: CASKASGSTNTGELFF. In DNA form, the CDR3 reads TGTGCCAGCAAGGCTAGCGGGAGCACGAACACCGGGGAGCTGTTTTTT.

Many counts were recorded for this clonotype. The V and J genes are TRBV5-1 and TRBJ1-1; tentatively, D is TRBD1 (6 bases). Germline loops: CDR1 SGHRS, CDR2 YFSETQ. The CDR3 is 15 residues long. Deletions cut 3 bases from V and 6 bases from J, with 18 bases between. CDR3 bases: TGCGCCAGCAGCTCAACACAGGGAGAGAGCGCTGAAGCTTTCTTT. Its protein product is CASSSTQGESAEAFF.

This clonotype showed up many times. CDR3 residues: CATSQTANTGELFF. The CDR3 DNA sequence: TGTGCCACCTCCCAGACAGCGAACACCGGGGAGCTGTTTTTT. The chain carries TRBV6-2 or TRBV6-3 and TRBJ2-2; D might be TRBD1 (5 bases). CDR3 size: 14 residues. V was clipped by 10 bases and J by 0 bases, with 12 bases between them. Germline CDR1 reads MNHEY; CDR2 reads SVGEGT.

The chain couples TRBV7-8 to TRBJ2-1, with a possible D match to TRBD1 (5 bases). This CDR3 contains 19 residues. V lost 1 base, J lost 9 bases, and 28 bases lay in between. Germline loops: CDR1 SGHVS, CDR2 FQNEAQ. This CDR3 is CASSLEVSAGNGVFFEQFF. The CDR3 nucleotides are TGTGCCAGCAGCTTAGAAGTTTCTGCAGGGAATGGGGTTTTTTTTGAGCAGTTCTTC.

This clonotype was recorded a few times. The V call is TRBV11-2, the J call TRBJ2-1, with 10 bases identical to TRBD2. Germline V lookup: CDR1 SGHAT, CDR2 FQNNGV. V was clipped by 5 bases and J by 6 bases; unmatched bases: 7. The CDR3 runs 15 residues. In DNA, the CDR3 is TGTGCCAGCAGCCAAACTAGCGGGATTTCCAATGAGCAGTTCTTC. It translates to CASSQTSGISNEQFF.

This clonotype was seen more than once but under ten times. This chain links TRBV12-3 or TRBV12-4 with TRBJ1-3, with a weak D call TRBD1 (5 bases). The CDR3 length is 17 residues. Trimming took off 3 bases at V and 0 bases at J, with 15 bases between the two ends. CDR3 coding DNA: TGTGCCAGCAGTTTGAGAGGGGCACCCAGCTCTGGAAACACCATATATTTT. It encodes CASSLRGAPSSGNTIYF.